Below, one TCR beta chain is given with its context. Its matching antigen is unknown. Using its own MiXCR run on the 5' RACE reads, TCRdb lists one record per CDR3 protein. The sample includes about 280,000 distinct CDR3 sequences, approximately 8% of them seen just once. The data belong to a study of T-cell memory formation after mild COVID-19. The length of the CDR3 is 14 residues. Trimming pared 1 base from V and 7 bases from J, leaving 10 bases between. From germline, CDR1 is SEHNR and CDR2 FQNEAQ (reference sequence). General study results and limits: A subset of responding clones appeared in pre-infection memory, suggesting cross-reactive memory joined. Largely, contracting CD4+ clones fell within CM and EM, and contracting CD8+ clones within EMRA.

Input material: PBMCs or a T cell subset sorted from them (not recorded which). This receptor was taken from a man between 18 and 35 years old who had mild COVID-19 (a few samples of this study predate the infection). Cell type and time point are not known. This chain joins TRBV7-9 and TRBJ2-2; D is unclear. CDR3 sequence (DNA): TGTGCCAGCAGCTTAGGGACCTCGATCGGGGAGCTGTTTTTT. This translates into CASSLGTSIGELFF.